This T cell receptor (beta chain) was found in a study of blood T cell repertoires in COVID-19 (dated by TCRdb to 2018 to 2021). Regarding the study in general: Collaborator samples came from the United States, Italy and Spain and covered acute and convalescent phases of COVID-19. The prospective study material was composed of cDNA or gDNA derived from T cells, B-cell-depleted T cells, or PBMCs. Deeply sampled blood TCRbeta repertoires from subjects exposed to, actively infected with, or recovered from COVID-19 were included in the dataset. The repertoires were released in a freely available public database intended as a resource for research on the immune response to SARS-CoV-2. The samples were drawn from the first 160 participants of the ongoing ImmuneRACE study and from over 950 subjects provided by 6 global collaborators. Nearly every sample came with metadata listing a de-identified subject ID, COVID-19 status, age in years and sex. Where available, HLA class I and class II types were taken from metadata supplied by the sample provider and were not determined by assay-based typing.

Participants in the prospective study were aged about 18 to 95 years, lived in 24 United States geographic areas, and enrolled through a virtual design. To assign participants to cohorts, the prospective study relied on clinical history that participants themselves reported in a screening survey and a study questionnaire. Exposed participants were defined as having been in contact with someone with a PCR-confirmed or clinician-diagnosed COVID-19 case within 2 weeks of study entry. Mobile phlebotomists in the prospective study collected whole blood, serum and a nasopharyngeal or oropharyngeal swab from every participant. Over a roughly 2-month period, participants in the prospective study had the option of providing additional blood draws and questionnaires. Before DNA extraction, prospective study blood samples were shipped either frozen or at room temperature. In regard to this clone: The clone's antigen remains unknown. Base qualities are not provided; no much larger clone lies one nucleotide away.

The immunoSEQ Assay, a bias-controlled multiplex PCR, was used to amplify TCRbeta CDR3 regions from genomic DNA. Per the source publication's procedure: The number of nucleated cells in each sample was estimated from the amplification of reference gene primers within the assay. To quantify the absolute abundance of each unique TCRbeta CDR3 rearrangement, sequence reads were collapsed and filtered. Productive Simpson clonality was computed per sample as the square root of Simpson's diversity index over productive rearrangements. In its TCRdb copy, this immuneACCESS table keeps in-frame sequences only and misses some clones. Where compared with another copy, unresolved V genes explain less than half of these, and the others have no known cause. That table supplies the V and J calls and clone size; D and trimming were determined from the DNA. Across this sample there are 230,000 or so clones, with about 88% seen only once. The top ten clones comprise about 7% of the sample.

The germline V gene provides CDR1 MNHEY and CDR2 SVGAGI. V is clipped by 3 bases and J by 6 bases, and the sequence between their germline boundaries is 14 bases long. Including the terminal cysteine and phenylalanine, the CDR3 comprises 14 residues. Of the read, only the CDR3 DNA is kept; its 42 bases are in frame from base 1. General study outcomes and caveats: The quantity of clinical and demographic metadata differed by source and by participant and was supplied without curation.

The specimen was PBMCs or T cells enriched from blood (not recorded which). This clonotype was obtained from a woman between 45 and 60 years old who had been exposed to COVID-19. In this chain, TRBV6-5 is recombined with TRBJ1-1, with TRBD1 tentatively as D gene (5 bases match). The nucleotide sequence is given as TGTGCCAGCAGTTATTTAGGGGCGGACGCTGAAGCTTTCTTT. It encodes CASSYLGADAEAFF.